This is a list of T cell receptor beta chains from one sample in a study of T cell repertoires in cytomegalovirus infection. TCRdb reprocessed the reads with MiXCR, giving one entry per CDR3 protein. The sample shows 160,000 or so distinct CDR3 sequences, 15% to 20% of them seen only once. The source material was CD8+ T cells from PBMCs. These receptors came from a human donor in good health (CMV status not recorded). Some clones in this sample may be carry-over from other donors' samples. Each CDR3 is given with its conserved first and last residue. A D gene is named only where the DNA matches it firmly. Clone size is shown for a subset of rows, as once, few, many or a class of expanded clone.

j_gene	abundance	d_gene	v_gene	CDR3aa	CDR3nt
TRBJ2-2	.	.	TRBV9	CASSVAGSTGELFF	TGTGCCAGCAGCGTGGCGGGGAGCACCGGGGAGCTGTTTTTT
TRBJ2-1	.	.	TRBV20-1	CSASPRAADTEQFF	TGCAGTGCTAGCCCGCGAGCAGCGGACACTGAGCAGTTCTTC
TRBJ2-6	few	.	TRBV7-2	CASSLSDSGANVLTF	TGTGCCAGCAGCCTTAGCGACTCTGGGGCCAACGTCCTGACTTTC
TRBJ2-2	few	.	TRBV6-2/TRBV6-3	CASSYTVKGELFF	TGTGCCAGCAGTTACACCGTAAAAGGGGAGCTGTTTTTT
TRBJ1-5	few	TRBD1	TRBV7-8	CASSLGGQGYSNQPQHF	TGTGCCAGCAGCTTAGGAGGACAGGGATATAGCAATCAGCCCCAGCATTTT
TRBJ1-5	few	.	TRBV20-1	CSARDRGGGSNQPQHF	TGCAGTGCTAGAGATCGGGGGGGAGGGAGCAATCAGCCCCAGCATTTT
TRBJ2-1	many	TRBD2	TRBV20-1	CSARDRSSGIGEQFF	TGCAGTGCTAGAGATCGGTCTAGCGGGATCGGTGAGCAGTTCTTC
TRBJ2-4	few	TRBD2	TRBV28	CASSSGTSGRAFTQDIQYF	TGTGCCAGCAGCTCCGGGACTAGCGGGAGGGCCTTCACCCAGGACATTCAGTACTTC
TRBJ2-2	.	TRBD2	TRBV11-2	CASSPWASGSSGELFF	TGTGCCAGCAGCCCCTGGGCTAGCGGGTCTTCCGGGGAGCTGTTTTTT
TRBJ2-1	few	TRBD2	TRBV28	CASSLTGTSLYNEQFF	TGTGCCAGCAGCCTAACCGGGACTAGCCTCTACAATGAGCAGTTCTTC
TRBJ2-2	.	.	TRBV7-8	CASSLLTETTGELFF	TGTGCCAGCAGCTTACTGACGGAGACCACCGGGGAGCTGTTTTTT
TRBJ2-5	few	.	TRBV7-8	CASTLTSGGFRETQYF	TGTGCCAGCACCCTGACGTCTGGCGGGTTCCGAGAGACCCAGTACTTC
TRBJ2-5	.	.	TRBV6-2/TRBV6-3	CASSYSRRGPLHEETQYF	TGTGCCAGCAGTTACTCGAGGAGGGGCCCGCTACACGAAGAGACCCAGTACTTC
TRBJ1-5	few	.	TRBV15	CATSQIPFNQPQHF	TGTGCCACCAGCCAGATTCCTTTCAATCAGCCCCAGCATTTT
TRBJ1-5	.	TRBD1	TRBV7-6	CASSLVPGTGAQPQHF	TGTGCCAGCAGCTTAGTCCCCGGGACAGGGGCTCAGCCCCAGCATTTT
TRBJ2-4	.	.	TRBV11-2	CASSPTGEDQYF	TGTGCCAGCAGCCCCACCGGGGAAGATCAGTACTTC
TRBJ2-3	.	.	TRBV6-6	CASSPFGGASTDTQYF	TGTGCCAGCAGCCCATTCGGCGGGGCTAGCACAGATACGCAGTATTTT
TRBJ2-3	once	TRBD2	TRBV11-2	CASSPPTSGSTDTQYF	TGTGCCAGCAGCCCACCGACTAGCGGGAGCACAGATACGCAGTATTTT
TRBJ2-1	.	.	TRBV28	CASRFVWGVYNEQFF	TGTGCCAGCAGATTTGTCTGGGGGGTATACAATGAGCAGTTCTTC
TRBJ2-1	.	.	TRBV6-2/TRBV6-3	CASSYYRDNHTISTYNEQFF	TGTGCCAGCAGTTACTATAGGGACAACCACACTATTAGCACCTACAATGAGCAGTTCTTC
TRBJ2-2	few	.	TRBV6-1	CASSESGRLNTGELFF	TGTGCCAGCAGTGAATCGGGACGGCTGAACACCGGGGAGCTGTTTTTT
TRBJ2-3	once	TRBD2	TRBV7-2	CASSLNGGAVGDTQYF	TGTGCCAGCAGCTTAAACGGGGGGGCGGTCGGAGATACGCAGTATTTT
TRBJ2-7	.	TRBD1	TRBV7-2	CASSLRGQGAPEQYF	TGTGCCAGCAGCTTACGGGGACAGGGGGCCCCCGAGCAGTACTTC
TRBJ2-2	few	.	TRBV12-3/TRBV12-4	CASSFPSGTPNTGELFF	TGTGCCAGCAGTTTCCCTTCCGGGACCCCGAACACCGGGGAGCTGTTTTTT
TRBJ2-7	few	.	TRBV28	CASSYNRRPYEQYF	TGTGCCAGCAGTTATAACAGGAGACCCTACGAGCAGTACTTC
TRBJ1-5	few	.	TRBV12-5	CASGLVRWLLRPQHF	TGTGCTAGTGGTTTGGTAAGGTGGTTGCTTCGGCCCCAGCATTTT
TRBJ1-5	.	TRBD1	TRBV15	CATSRTGTGGYNQPQHF	TGTGCCACCAGCAGAACCGGGACAGGGGGTTACAATCAGCCCCAGCATTTT
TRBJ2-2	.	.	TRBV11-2	CASSLRQGGTGELFF	TGTGCCAGCAGCCTACGGCAGGGGGGCACCGGGGAGCTGTTTTTT
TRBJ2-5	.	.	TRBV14	CASSQGVEGSQETQYF	TGTGCCAGCAGCCAAGGAGTCGAGGGCTCCCAAGAGACCCAGTACTTC
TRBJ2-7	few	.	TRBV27	CASSNGQGPYEQYF	TGTGCCAGCAGTAACGGGCAAGGACCCTACGAGCAGTACTTC
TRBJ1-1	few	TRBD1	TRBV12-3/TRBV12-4	CASSPGQGGTEAFF	TGTGCCAGCAGCCCCGGACAGGGGGGGACTGAAGCTTTCTTT
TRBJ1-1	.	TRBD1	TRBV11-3	CASSFTGGTEAFF	TGTGCCAGCAGCTTCACAGGGGGCACTGAAGCTTTCTTT
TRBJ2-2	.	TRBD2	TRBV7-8	CASSSETSGNTGELFF	TGTGCCAGCAGCTCAGAAACTAGCGGGAACACCGGGGAGCTGTTTTTT
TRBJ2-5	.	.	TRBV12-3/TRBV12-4	CASRRGEETQYF	TGTGCCAGCAGGAGGGGAGAGGAGACCCAGTACTTC
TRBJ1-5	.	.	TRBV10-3	CAISEGLSNQPQHF	TGTGCCATCAGTGAAGGTCTGAGCAATCAACCCCAGCATTTT
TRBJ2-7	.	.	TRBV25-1	CASSSSGEYEQYF	TGTGCCAGCAGTTCATCGGGGGAATACGAGCAGTACTTC
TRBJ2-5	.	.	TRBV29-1	CSVVGSGETQYF	TGCAGCGTTGTTGGAAGCGGAGAGACCCAGTACTTC
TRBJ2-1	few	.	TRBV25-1	CASSWTKGGEQFF	TGTGCCAGCAGTTGGACCAAAGGAGGTGAGCAGTTCTTC
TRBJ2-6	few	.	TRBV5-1	CASPPSGKTGSGANVLTF	TGCGCCAGCCCCCCGTCTGGGAAGACAGGCTCTGGGGCCAACGTCCTGACTTTC
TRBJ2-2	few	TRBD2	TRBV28	CASSFTVAGGPNTGELFF	TGTGCCAGCAGCTTTACCGTAGCGGGAGGCCCGAACACCGGGGAGCTGTTTTTT
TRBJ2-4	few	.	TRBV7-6	CASSFWTPEVLAKNIQYF	TGTGCCAGCAGCTTCTGGACGCCGGAGGTACTAGCCAAAAACATTCAGTACTTC